This T cell receptor (beta chain) was captured by sequencing in a study of T cell responses to AZD1222 COVID-19 vaccine. The protocol was immunoSEQ multiplex PCR, while the TCRdb copy is restricted to in-frame clones and leaves out a portion. The sample records 110,000 or so clones, roughly 91% being singletons. In its sample, this clone was seen a few times. This sample comprised peripheral blood, obtained on day 0 of AZD1222 vaccination. This sequence was found in an adult in good health.

In nucleotides, the CDR3 is TGTGCCACCTCCCCCACAGATACGCAGTATTTT. Translated: CATSPTDTQYF. The chain is built from TRBV10-3 and TRBJ2-3, with D unresolved. The CDR3 spans 11 residues. From germline, CDR1 is ENHRY and CDR2 SYGVKD. The V end lost 10 bases, the J end lost 2 bases, and 7 bases lay between the germline ends.